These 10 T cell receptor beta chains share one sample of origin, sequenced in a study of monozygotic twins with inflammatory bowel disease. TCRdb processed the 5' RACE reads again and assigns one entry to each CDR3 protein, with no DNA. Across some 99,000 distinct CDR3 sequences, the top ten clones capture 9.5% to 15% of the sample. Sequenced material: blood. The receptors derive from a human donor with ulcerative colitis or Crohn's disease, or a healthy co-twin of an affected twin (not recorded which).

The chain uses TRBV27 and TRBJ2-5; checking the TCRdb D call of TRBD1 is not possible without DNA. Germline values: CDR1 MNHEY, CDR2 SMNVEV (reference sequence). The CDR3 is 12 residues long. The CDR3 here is CASSFDSQTQYF.

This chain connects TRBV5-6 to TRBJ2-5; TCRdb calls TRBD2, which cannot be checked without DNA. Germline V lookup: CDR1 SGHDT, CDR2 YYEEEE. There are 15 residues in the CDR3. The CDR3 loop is CASSGTSVYDQTQYF. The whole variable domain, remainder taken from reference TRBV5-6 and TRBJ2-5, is DAGVTQSPTHLIKTRGQQVTLRCSPKSGHDTVSWYQQALGQGPQFIFQYYEEEERQRGNFPDRFSGHQFPNYSSELNVNALLLGDSALYLCASSGTSVYDQTQYFGPGTRLLVL.

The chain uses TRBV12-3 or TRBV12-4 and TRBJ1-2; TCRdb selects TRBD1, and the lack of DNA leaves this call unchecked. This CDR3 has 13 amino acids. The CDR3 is CASSPRQGGGYTF.

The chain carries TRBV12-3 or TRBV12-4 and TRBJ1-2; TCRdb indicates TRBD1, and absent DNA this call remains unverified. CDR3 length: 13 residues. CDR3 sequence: CASSSLSRYGYTF.

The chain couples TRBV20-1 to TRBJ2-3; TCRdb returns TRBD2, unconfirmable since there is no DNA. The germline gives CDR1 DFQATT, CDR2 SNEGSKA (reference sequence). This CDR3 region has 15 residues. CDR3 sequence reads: CSARAGVRGTDTQYF.

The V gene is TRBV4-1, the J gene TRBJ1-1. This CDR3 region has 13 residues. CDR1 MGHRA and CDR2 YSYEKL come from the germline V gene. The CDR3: CATYERQNTEAFF.

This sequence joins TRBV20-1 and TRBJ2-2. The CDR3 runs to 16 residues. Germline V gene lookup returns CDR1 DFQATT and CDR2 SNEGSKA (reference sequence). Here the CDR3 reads CSARDSNKANTGELFF.

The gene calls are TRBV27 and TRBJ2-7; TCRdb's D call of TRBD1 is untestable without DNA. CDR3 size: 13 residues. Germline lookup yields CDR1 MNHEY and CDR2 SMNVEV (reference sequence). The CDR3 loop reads CASREGQPNEQYF.

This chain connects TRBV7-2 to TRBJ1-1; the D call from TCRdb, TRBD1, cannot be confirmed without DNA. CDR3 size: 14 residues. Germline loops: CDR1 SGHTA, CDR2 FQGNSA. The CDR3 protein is CASSLVIGGSVAFF.

CDR3 residues: CSVEDAQDHTGELFF. The chain employs TRBV29-1 and TRBJ2-2. Germline CDR1 SQVTM, CDR2 ANQGSEA. The CDR3 is made up of 15 amino acids.